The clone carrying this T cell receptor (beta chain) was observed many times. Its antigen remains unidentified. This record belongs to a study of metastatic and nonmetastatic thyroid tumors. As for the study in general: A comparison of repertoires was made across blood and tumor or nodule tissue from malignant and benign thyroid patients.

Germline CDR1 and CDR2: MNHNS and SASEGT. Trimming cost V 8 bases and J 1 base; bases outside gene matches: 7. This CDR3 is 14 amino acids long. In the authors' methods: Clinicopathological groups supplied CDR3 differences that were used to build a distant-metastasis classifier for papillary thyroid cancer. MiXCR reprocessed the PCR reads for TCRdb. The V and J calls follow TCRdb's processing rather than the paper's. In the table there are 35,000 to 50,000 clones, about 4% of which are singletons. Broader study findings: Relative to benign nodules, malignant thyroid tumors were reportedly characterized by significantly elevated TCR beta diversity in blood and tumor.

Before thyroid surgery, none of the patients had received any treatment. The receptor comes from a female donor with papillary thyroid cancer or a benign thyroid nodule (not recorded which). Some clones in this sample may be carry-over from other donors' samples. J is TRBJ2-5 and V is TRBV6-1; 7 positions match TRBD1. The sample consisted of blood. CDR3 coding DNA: TGTGCCAGCGGCGAGGACAGGCTCCAAGAGACCCAGTACTTC. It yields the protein CASGEDRLQETQYF.